These 27 T cell receptor beta chains originate from one sample sequenced in a study of cytomegalovirus exposure and HLA in healthy donors. Vbeta (60) and Jbeta (13) primers were used in the PCR. Repertoires were generated with immunoSEQ multiplex PCR, while TCRdb's copy carries only in-frame clones and drops some. The table includes about 140,000 clones, about 75% detected once. Sequencing input: PBMCs. These receptor sequences come from a woman in her twenties or thirties in good health and CMV-seronegative.

The V gene is TRBV27, the J gene TRBJ2-7; TRBD1 agrees at 7 bases. V was clipped by 5 bases and J by 5 bases; unmatched bases: 9. The CDR3 loop spans 14 amino acids. Looked up from germline, CDR1 is MNHEY and CDR2 is SMNVEV (reference sequence). The CDR3 region is CASSPLDRDHEQYF. CDR3 coding DNA: TGTGCCAGCAGTCCGCTCGACAGGGACCACGAGCAGTACTTC.

This clone was counted only a few times. The chain joins TRBV25-1 to TRBJ1-4, with 7 bases matching TRBD1. Looked up from germline, CDR1 is MGHDK and CDR2 is SYGVNS. CDR3 size: 15 residues. V shed 5 bases and J 0 bases; nucleotides not matched to a gene: 3. CDR3 coding DNA: TGTGCCAGCAGTCGGGACAGAACAACTAATGAAAAACTGTTTTTT. Its protein is CASSRDRTTNEKLFF.

This clone was picked up a small number of times. The V and J genes are TRBV18 and TRBJ2-7; the match to TRBD1 covers 7 bases. CDR1 and CDR2 from the germline V gene are KGHSH and LQKENI. The J segment lost 3 bases and the V segment lost 6 bases, leaving 11 bases of the junction unmatched. CDR3 length: 15 residues. CDR3 loop: CASSPAGGKIYEQYF. CDR3 coding DNA: TGTGCCAGCTCGCCCGCAGGGGGAAAGATCTACGAGCAGTACTTC.

The gene calls are TRBV28 and TRBJ1-3, with TRBD1 matching 10 bases. The junction had 5 bases not matched to a gene; V was cut back by 5 bases and J by 4 bases. CDR1 and CDR2 (germline): MDHEN, SYDVKM. The CDR3 has 15 amino acids. The CDR3 protein is CASSIRQGAGNTIYF. Here the CDR3 DNA reads TGTGCCAGCAGTATACGACAGGGGGCGGGAAACACCATATATTTT. Supplemented by reference TRBV28 and TRBJ1-3, the full variable domain reads DVKVTQSSRYLVKRTGEKVFLECVQDMDHENMFWYRQDPGLGLRLIYFSYDVKMKEKGDIPEGYSVSREKKERFSLILESASTNQTSMYLCASSIRQGAGNTIYFGEGSWLTVV.

This clone was detected a few times. The rearrangement uses TRBV6-1 and TRBJ2-1; D is possibly TRBD1 (6 bases). The CDR3 spans 15 residues. Germline V gives CDR1 MNHNS, CDR2 SASEGT. V lost 7 bases and J 0 bases, leaving 13 bases between the germline ends. CDR3 in amino acids: CASTFDRSSYNEQFF. Written as DNA, the CDR3 is TGTGCCAGCACCTTCGACAGGAGCTCCTACAATGAGCAGTTCTTC.

Concerning this clone: One junction end does not reproduce the germline sequence, and a read error may be involved. This chain links TRBV7-7 with TRBJ2-4, with a tentative D call TRBD1 (7 bases). The CDR3 is 18 amino acids. CDR1 and CDR2 (germline): SSHAT, FNYEAQ (reference sequence). The CDR3 DNA follows: TGTGCTAGCAGCACTCCCGAAATGGCAGGGGGGGCCAAAAACATTCAGTACTTC. Protein product: CASSTPEMAGGAKNIQYF.

V is TRBV7-9 and J is TRBJ1-2; D is perhaps TRBD1 (6 bases). CDR1 is SEHNR and CDR2 is FQNEAQ in the germline V gene (reference sequence). The V end was cut by 4 bases, the J end by 0 bases, with 12 bases between. The CDR3 totals 15 residues. The CDR3: CASSWGTPSNYGYTF. In nucleotides, the CDR3 is TGTGCCAGCAGCTGGGGGACACCCTCTAACTATGGCTACACCTTC.

This clone was found once. The J gene is TRBJ1-2, the V gene TRBV30; D is undetermined. The CDR3 has 14 amino acids. The V end was cut by 5 bases, the J end by 8 bases, with 21 bases between. The germline V gene encodes CDR1 GTSNPN and CDR2 SVGIG (reference sequence). CDR3 DNA sequence: TGTGCCTGGTACCCTGTCGGTAATTTCAGGGGCTACACCTTC. This codes for CAWYPVGNFRGYTF.

The chain uses TRBV21-1 and TRBJ1-2; the DNA was not compared with TRBD1, the D call given in the table. TRBV21-1 is a known pseudogene. The CDR3 runs 14 residues. In nucleotides, the CDR3 is TGTGCCAGCAGCAAAGACTTGACAGGGTATGGCTACACCTTC. Protein product: CASSKDLTGYGYTF.

V gene TRBV5-1 combines with J gene TRBJ2-1, with 14 bases lining up with TRBD2. This CDR3 is built from 16 residues. Unmatched junction bases numbered 2, after V lost 0 bases and J lost 6 bases. Germline CDR1 is SGHRS and CDR2 is YFSETQ. CDR3 bases: TGCGCCAGCAGCTTGGCCGGGACTAGCGGGAGCAATGAGCAGTTCTTC. Translated, it gives CASSLAGTSGSNEQFF.

This clone has a handful of counts. The chain combines TRBV6-5 with TRBJ1-2, with D perhaps TRBD1 (6 bases). Trimming removed 2 bases at V and 2 bases at J, with 12 bases between. CDR3 length: 15 amino acids. Germline lookup yields CDR1 MNHEY and CDR2 SVGAGI. The CDR3 coding sequence is TGTGCCAGCAGTTACCTCGTACAGGGAAACTATGGCTACACCTTC. This encodes CASSYLVQGNYGYTF.

The chain joins TRBV5-6 to TRBJ2-7; D is uncertain. The V gene's germline CDR1 is SGHDT and CDR2 YYEEEE. This CDR3 has 13 residues. Trimming stripped 2 bases from V and 2 bases from J, with 8 bases between. The CDR3 sequence is CASSFQLPYEQYF. The CDR3 nucleotides are TGTGCCAGCAGCTTTCAACTGCCCTACGAGCAGTACTTC.

V gene TRBV29-1 combines with J gene TRBJ1-5; D gene ambiguous. This CDR3 is 15 amino acids long. V was shortened by 4 bases and J by 0 bases, with 13 bases between the two germline ends. CDR1 SQVTM and CDR2 ANQGSEA come from the germline V gene. Written as DNA, the CDR3 is TGCAGCGTTGTCATCCAGAGCGATAGCAATCAGCCCCAGCATTTT. Translated, it gives CSVVIQSDSNQPQHF.

V is TRBV2 and J is TRBJ1-6; D remains unclear. V was trimmed by 10 bases and J by 0 bases, leaving 7 bases between them. Germline lookup yields CDR1 SNHLY and CDR2 FYNNEI. The CDR3 sequence is 13 residues long. The CDR3, as DNA: TGTGCCACCAAGAGCTCCTATAATTCACCCCTCCACTTT. This translates into CATKSSYNSPLHF.

This chain links TRBV30 with TRBJ2-7, with TRBD2 as a possible D gene (5 bases). This CDR3 comprises 14 residues. Germline CDR1 is GTSNPN and CDR2 is SVGIG (reference sequence). Trimming cost V 5 bases and J 0 bases, with 14 bases left between them. The DNA for the CDR3 is TGTGCCTGGTGCCGGGGTGGGAGCTCCTACGAGCAGTACTTC. Its translation is CAWCRGGSSYEQYF.

The V call is TRBV7-9, the J call TRBJ2-3; the D gene is possibly TRBD1 (6 bases). The CDR3 has 16 residues. CDR1 and CDR2 (germline): SEHNR, FQNEAQ (reference sequence). Trimming cost V 5 bases and J 3 bases, with 18 bases left between them. CDR3 nucleotides: TGTGCCAGCAGCGTTTTCGGGACACAACTAACAGATACGCAGTATTTT. As protein: CASSVFGTQLTDTQYF.

The chain links TRBV5-1 to TRBJ2-5; D is possibly TRBD1 (5 bases). Trimming took 2 bases from V and 5 from J, leaving 10 bases between them. CDR3 size: 13 residues. Germline V gene data show CDR1 as SGHRS and CDR2 as YFSETQ. The CDR3 sequence is CASSFERGETQYF. DNA for the CDR3: TGCGCCAGCAGCTTTGAAAGGGGCGAGACCCAGTACTTC.

This clone was seen only a few times. The rearrangement links TRBV7-6 to TRBJ2-1; 10 bases are a match to TRBD2. V lost 2 bases and J lost 7; bases outside the gene matches: 5. The CDR3 consists of 15 residues. From germline, CDR1 is SGHVS and CDR2 FNYEAQ. Here the CDR3 DNA reads TGTGCCAGCAGCTTACAAGCGGGAGGGTGGAATGAGCAGTTCTTC. This translates into CASSLQAGGWNEQFF.

This clone was seen a handful of times. The chain carries TRBV4-2 and TRBJ2-3; D is ambiguous. The CDR3 is 13 residues long. V lost 2 bases, J lost 7 bases, and 10 bases lay in between. Germline V CDR1 and CDR2: LGHNA, YNFKEQ. The CDR3 DNA reads TGTGCCAGCAGCCAAAATACTGCCAATACGCAGTATTTT. Translated, it gives CASSQNTANTQYF.

The chain is built from TRBV2 and TRBJ1-4, with D uncertain. The CDR3 consists of 13 residues. Trimming shortened V by 8 bases and J by 8 bases, and 15 bases separated the two germline ends. Germline CDR1 and CDR2: SNHLY and FYNNEI. CDR3 in DNA: TGTGCCAGCGGAGAGGTCCCGGAGGAAAAACTGTTTTTT. Translated, it gives CASGEVPEEKLFF.

CDR3 sequence: CASSSSGDNEQYF. In nucleotides, the CDR3 is TGTGCCAGCAGCTCCTCCGGGGATAACGAGCAGTACTTC. The rearrangement uses TRBV11-3 and TRBJ2-7; D possibly corresponds to TRBD2 (5 bases). V lost 4 bases to trimming and J lost 5 bases, with 12 bases between them. The CDR3 loop spans 13 amino acids. CDR1 is SGHNT and CDR2 is YENEEA in the germline V gene.

V gene TRBV10-2 combines with J gene TRBJ2-7; D perhaps matches TRBD1 (5 bases). CDR3 length: 15 amino acids. V lost 3 bases and J 0 bases, leaving 12 bases between the germline ends. Germline-derived CDR1 and CDR2 are WSHSY and SAAADI. As DNA, the CDR3 is TGCGCCAGCAGTGATTGGCAGGGAACCTCCTACGAGCAGTACTTC. Protein product: CASSDWQGTSYEQYF.

The chain carries TRBV2 and TRBJ2-4; TRBD2 aligns across 8 bases. The CDR3 loop spans 14 amino acids. Trimming at V came to 4 bases and at J to 8 bases, leaving 7 bases not matched to a gene. Germline CDR1 reads SNHLY; CDR2 reads FYNNEI. In DNA form, the CDR3 reads TGTGCCAGCAGTGGCAGCAGCGGGGGAGACATTCAGTACTTC. Protein: CASSGSSGGDIQYF.

The CDR3 DNA follows: TGTGCTAGTGGTTTGCCCCGGAGGAACATTCAGTACTTC. It specifies CASGLPRRNIQYF. This rearrangement joins TRBV12-5 to TRBJ2-4; TRBD2 is a possible D gene (5 bases). The germline V gene encodes CDR1 LGHNT and CDR2 FRNRAP. This CDR3 is 13 amino acids long. V shed 2 bases and J shed 7 bases, with 9 bases lying between them.

The V gene is TRBV27, the J gene TRBJ1-4; D unresolved. Between the trimmed V and J ends, which lost 11 bases and 3 bases, there was a span of 16 bases. CDR3 size: 14 residues. Germline CDR1 MNHEY, CDR2 SMNVEV (reference sequence). The CDR3 sequence: CAGIREPPNEKLFF. CDR3 nucleotides: TGTGCCGGAATCCGGGAACCCCCTAATGAAAAACTGTTTTTT.

The V call is TRBV6-5, the J call TRBJ2-1, with 7 bases aligning to TRBD2. The CDR3 is 15 amino acids. Germline V lookup: CDR1 MNHEY, CDR2 SVGAGI. V lost 5 bases to trimming and J lost 3 bases; unmatched junction nucleotides: 7. In DNA form, the CDR3 reads TGTGCCAGCAGTACGGGGCGGGGGTACTACAATGAGCAGTTCTTC. The encoded protein is CASSTGRGYYNEQFF.

The chain recombines TRBV30 with TRBJ1-1; TRBD1 agrees at 7 bases. Germline V gives CDR1 GTSNPN, CDR2 SVGIG (reference sequence). CDR3 size: 12 residues. V was clipped by 5 bases and J by 2 bases; unmatched bases: 2. CDR3 DNA sequence: TGTGCCTGGGACAGGGCTAACACTGAAGCTTTCTTT. It specifies CAWDRANTEAFF.